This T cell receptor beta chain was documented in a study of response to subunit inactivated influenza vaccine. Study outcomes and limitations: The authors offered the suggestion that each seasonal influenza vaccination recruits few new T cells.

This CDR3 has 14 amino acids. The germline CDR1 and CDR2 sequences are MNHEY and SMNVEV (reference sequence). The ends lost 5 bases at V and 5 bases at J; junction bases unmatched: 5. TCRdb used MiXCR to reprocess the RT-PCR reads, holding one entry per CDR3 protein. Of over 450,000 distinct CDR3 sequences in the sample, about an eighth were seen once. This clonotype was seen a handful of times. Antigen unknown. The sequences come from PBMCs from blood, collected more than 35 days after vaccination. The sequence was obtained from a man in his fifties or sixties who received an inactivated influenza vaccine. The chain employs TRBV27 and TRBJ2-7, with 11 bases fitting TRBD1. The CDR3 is CASSDRTGGDEQYF. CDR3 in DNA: TGTGCCAGCAGTGATAGGACAGGGGGCGACGAGCAGTACTTC.